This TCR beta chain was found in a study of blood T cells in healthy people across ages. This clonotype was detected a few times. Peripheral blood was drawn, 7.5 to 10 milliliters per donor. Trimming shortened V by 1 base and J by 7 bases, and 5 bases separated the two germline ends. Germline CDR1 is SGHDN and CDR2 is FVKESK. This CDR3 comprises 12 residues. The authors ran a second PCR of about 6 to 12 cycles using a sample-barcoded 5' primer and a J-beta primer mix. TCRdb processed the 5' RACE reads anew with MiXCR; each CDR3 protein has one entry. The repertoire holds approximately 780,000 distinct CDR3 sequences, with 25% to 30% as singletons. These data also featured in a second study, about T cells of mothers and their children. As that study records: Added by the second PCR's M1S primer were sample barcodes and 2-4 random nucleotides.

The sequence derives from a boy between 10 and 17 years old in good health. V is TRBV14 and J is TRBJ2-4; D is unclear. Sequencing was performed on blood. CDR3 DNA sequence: TGTGCCAGCAGCCAAGGCCGGAACATTCAGTACTTC. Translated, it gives CASSQGRNIQYF.